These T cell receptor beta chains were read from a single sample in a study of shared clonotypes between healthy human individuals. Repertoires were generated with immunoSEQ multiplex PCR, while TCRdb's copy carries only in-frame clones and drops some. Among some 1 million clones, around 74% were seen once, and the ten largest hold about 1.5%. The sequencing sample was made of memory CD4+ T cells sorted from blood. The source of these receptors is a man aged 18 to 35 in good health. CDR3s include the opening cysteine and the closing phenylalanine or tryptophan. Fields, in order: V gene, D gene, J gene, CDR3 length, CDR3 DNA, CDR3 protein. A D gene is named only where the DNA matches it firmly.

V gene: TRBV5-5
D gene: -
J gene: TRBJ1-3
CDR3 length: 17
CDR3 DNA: TGTGCCAGCAGCTTGGCCTCTGGGGGAGCCTCTGGAAACACCATATATTTT
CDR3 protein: CASSLASGGASGNTIYF

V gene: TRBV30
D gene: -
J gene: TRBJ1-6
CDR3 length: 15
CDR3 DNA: TGTGCCTGGAGTGCATTAGACAGAGGGAATTCACCCCTCCACTTT
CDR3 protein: CAWSALDRGNSPLHF

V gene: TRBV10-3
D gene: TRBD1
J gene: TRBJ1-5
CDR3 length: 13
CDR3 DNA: TGTGCCACACAGGGGGCTAGCAATCAGCCCCAGCATTTT
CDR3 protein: CATQGASNQPQHF

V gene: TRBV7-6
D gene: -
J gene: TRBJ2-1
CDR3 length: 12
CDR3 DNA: TGTGCCAGCAGCTCGAATAGCGATGAGCAGTTCTTC
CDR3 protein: CASSSNSDEQFF

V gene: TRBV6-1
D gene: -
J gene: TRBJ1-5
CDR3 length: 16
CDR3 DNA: TGTGCCGGCAGTGAGGGACGGACCCATAGCAATCAGCCCCAGCATTTT
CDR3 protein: CAGSEGRTHSNQPQHF

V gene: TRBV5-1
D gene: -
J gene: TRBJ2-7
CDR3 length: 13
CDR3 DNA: TGCGCCAGCAGCTCACGGACAGAGGGCGAGCAGTACTTC
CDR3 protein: CASSSRTEGEQYF

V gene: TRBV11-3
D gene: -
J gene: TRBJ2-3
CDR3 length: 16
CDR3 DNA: TGTGCCAGCAGCTTAGGAGTGGTGGGTGACACAGATACGCAGTATTTT
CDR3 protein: CASSLGVVGDTDTQYF

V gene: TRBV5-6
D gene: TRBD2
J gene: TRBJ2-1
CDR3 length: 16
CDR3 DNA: TGTGCCAGCAGCTTGGGAAAGCGGGAGGGGTACAATGAGCAGTTCTTC
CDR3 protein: CASSLGKREGYNEQFF

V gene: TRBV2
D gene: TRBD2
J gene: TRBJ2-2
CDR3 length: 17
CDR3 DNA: TGTGCCAGCAGTGGACTAGCGGGGGGTTCGTTCCCCGGGGAGCTGTTTTTT
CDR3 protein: CASSGLAGGSFPGELFF

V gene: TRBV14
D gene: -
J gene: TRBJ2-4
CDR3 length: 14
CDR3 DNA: TGTGCCAGCAGCCTCGGGACGGTGAAAAACATTCAGTACTTC
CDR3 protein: CASSLGTVKNIQYF

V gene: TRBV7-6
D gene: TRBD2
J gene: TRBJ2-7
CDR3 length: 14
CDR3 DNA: TGTGCCAGCAGCTTAGGGCGGGAGGTCGACGAGCAGTACTTC
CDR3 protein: CASSLGREVDEQYF